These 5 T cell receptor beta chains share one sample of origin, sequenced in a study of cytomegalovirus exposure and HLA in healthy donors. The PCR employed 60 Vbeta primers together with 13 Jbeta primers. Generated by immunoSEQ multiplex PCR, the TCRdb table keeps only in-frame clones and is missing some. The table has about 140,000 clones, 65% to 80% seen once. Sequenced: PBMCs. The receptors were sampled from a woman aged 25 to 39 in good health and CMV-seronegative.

The CDR3 here is CASSLGAGLPTNEKLFF. CDR3 bases: TGTGCCAGCAGCTTAGGGGCAGGGCTCCCGACTAATGAAAAACTGTTTTTT. The chain carries TRBV11-2 and TRBJ1-4, with TRBD1 as a possible D gene (5 bases). V was pared by 1 base and J by 2 bases, with 14 bases between. This CDR3 is built from 17 residues. CDR1 is SGHAT and CDR2 is FQNNGV in the germline V gene.

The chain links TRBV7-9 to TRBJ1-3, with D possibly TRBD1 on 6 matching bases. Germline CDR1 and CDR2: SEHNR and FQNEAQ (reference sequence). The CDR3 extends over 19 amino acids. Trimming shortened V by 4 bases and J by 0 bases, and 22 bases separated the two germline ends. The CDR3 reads CASSWWGTTTQPSGNTIYF. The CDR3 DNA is TGTGCCAGCAGCTGGTGGGGGACAACTACTCAACCCTCTGGAAACACCATATATTTT.

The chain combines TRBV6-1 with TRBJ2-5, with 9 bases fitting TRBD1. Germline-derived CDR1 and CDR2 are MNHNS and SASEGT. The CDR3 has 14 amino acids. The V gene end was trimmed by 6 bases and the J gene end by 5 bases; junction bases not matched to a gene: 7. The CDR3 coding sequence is TGTGCCAGCAGGTCCGGGACAGGGCACGAGACCCAGTACTTC. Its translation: CASRSGTGHETQYF.

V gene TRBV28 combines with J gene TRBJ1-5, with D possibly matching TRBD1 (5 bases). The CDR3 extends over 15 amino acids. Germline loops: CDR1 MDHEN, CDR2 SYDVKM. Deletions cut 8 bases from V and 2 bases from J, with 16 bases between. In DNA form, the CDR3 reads TGTGCCAGCCACCCTGGGGCGTTCGGCAATCAGCCCCAGCATTTT. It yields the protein CASHPGAFGNQPQHF.

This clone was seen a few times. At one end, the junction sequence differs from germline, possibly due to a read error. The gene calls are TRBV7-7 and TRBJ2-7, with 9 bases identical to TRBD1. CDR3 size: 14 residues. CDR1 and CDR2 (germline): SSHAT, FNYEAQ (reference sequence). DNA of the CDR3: TGTGCTAGCAGCTTAGAGGGACAGGGCGGAGAGCAGTACTTC. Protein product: CASSLEGQGGEQYF.